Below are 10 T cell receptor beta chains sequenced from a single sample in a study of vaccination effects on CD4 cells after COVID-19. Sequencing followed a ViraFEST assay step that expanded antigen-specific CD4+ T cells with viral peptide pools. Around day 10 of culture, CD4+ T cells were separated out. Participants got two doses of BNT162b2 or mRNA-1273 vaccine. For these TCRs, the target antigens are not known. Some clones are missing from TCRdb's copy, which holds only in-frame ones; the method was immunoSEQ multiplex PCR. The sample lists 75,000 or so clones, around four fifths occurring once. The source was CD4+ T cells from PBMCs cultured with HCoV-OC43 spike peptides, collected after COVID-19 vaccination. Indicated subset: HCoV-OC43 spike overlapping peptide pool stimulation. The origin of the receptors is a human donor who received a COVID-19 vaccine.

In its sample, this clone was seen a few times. CDR3 DNA sequence: TGTGCCAGCAGCGTAGCTTTGAACACTGAAGCTTTCTTT. Protein: CASSVALNTEAFF. V usage is TRBV9 and J usage is TRBJ1-1; no clear D gene. The V gene lost 0 bases and the J gene lost 0 bases, with 3 bases spanning the gap. Germline assignment: CDR1 SGDLS and CDR2 YYNGEE. The CDR3 consists of 13 residues.

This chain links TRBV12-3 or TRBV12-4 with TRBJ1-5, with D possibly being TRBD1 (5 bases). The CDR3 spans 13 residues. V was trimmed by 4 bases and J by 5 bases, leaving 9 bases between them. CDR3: CASSSDNYQPQHF. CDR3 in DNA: TGTGCCAGCAGTTCGGACAATTATCAGCCCCAGCATTTT.

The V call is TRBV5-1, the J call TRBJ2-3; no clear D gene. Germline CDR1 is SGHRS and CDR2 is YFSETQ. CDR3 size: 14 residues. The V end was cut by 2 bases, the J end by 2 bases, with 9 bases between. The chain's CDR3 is CASSFTPLTDTQYF. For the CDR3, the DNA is TGCGCCAGCAGCTTCACGCCGCTCACAGATACGCAGTATTTT. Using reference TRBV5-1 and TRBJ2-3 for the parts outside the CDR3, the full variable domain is KAGVTQTPRYLIKTRGQQVTLSCSPISGHRSVSWYQQTPGQGLQFLFEYFSETQRNKGNFPGRFSGRQFSNSRSEMNVSTLELGDSALYLCASSFTPLTDTQYFGPGTRLTVL.

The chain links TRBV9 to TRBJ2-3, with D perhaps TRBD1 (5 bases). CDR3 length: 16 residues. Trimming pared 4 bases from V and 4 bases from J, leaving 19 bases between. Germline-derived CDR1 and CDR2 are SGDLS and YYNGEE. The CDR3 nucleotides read TGTGCCAGCAGCTCCCTGCCAGGGTCCTCTTCAGATACGCAGTATTTT. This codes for CASSSLPGSSSDTQYF. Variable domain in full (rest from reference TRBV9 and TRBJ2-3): DSGVTQTPKHLITATGQRVTLRCSPRSGDLSVYWYQQSLDQGLQFLIQYYNGEERAKGNILERFSAQQFPDLHSELNLSSLELGDSALYFCASSSLPGSSSDTQYFGPGTRLTVL.

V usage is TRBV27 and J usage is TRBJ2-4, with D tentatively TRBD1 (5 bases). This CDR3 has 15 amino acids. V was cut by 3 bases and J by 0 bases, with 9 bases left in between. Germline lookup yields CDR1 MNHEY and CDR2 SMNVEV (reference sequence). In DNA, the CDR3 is TGTGCCAGCAGTTTGGGGCAGCTAGCCAAAAACATTCAGTACTTC. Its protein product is CASSLGQLAKNIQYF.

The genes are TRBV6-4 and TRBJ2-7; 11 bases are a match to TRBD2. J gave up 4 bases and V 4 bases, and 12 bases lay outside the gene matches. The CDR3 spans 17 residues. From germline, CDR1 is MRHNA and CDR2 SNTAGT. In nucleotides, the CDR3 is TGTGCCAGCAGTGCCCTAGCGGGGGGCCGTCAACGTTACGAGCAGTACGTC. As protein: CASSALAGGRQRYEQYV.

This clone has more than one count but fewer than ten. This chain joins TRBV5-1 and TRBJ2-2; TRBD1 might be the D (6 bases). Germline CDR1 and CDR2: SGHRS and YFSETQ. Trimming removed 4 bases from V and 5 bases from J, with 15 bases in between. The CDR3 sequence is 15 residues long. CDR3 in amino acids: CASSLGALGTGELFF. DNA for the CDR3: TGCGCCAGCAGCCTGGGGGCGCTGGGAACCGGGGAGCTGTTTTTT.

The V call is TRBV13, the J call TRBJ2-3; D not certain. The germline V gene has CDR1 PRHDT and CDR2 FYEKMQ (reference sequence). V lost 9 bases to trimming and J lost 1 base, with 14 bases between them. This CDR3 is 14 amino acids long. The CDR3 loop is CASTKAQGTDTQYF. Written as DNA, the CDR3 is TGTGCCAGTACTAAAGCTCAGGGCACAGATACGCAGTATTTT.

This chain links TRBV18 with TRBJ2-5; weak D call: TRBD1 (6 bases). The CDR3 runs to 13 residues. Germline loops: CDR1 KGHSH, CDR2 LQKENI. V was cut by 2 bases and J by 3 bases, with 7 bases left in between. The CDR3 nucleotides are TGTGCCAGCTCACCATACAGGGAAGAGACCCAGTACTTC. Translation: CASSPYREETQYF.

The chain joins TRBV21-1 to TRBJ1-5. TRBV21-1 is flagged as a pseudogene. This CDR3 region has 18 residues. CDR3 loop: CASSNPKGGGIRNQPQHF. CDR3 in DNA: TGTGCCAGCAGCAACCCGAAGGGCGGGGGTATACGCAATCAGCCCCAGCATTTT.